What follows are 31 T cell receptor beta chains derived from one specimen sequenced in a study of blood T cell repertoires in COVID-19. Assay used: immunoSEQ multiplex PCR; TCRdb lists only in-frame clones, some missing. The repertoire has fewer than 250,000 clones, 83% of them found once; the top ten carry roughly 2.6%. The specimen was peripheral blood. The source is a woman aged 40 to 50 with active or convalescent COVID-19.

The chain couples TRBV2 to TRBJ2-3; tentative D call: TRBD2 (5 bases). The CDR3 totals 15 residues. Germline V gene data show CDR1 as SNHLY and CDR2 as FYNNEI. Trimming cost V 9 bases and J 2 bases, with 18 bases left between them. The CDR3 DNA reads as TGTGCCAGTGGGAGAGAGCGGCTATACACAGATACGCAGTATTTT. It yields the protein CASGRERLYTDTQYF.

The rearrangement joins TRBV12-5 to TRBJ1-5; D call uncertain. Trimming took off 0 bases at V and 7 bases at J, with 7 bases between the two ends. Germline CDR1 LGHNT, CDR2 FRNRAP. The CDR3 length is 13 residues. The CDR3 sequence: CASGLVEGQPQHF. The CDR3 region has the DNA TGTGCTAGTGGTTTGGTGGAGGGACAGCCCCAGCATTTT.

This chain links TRBV7-9 with TRBJ1-2, with D uncertain. CDR1 and CDR2 from the germline V gene are SEHNR and FQNEAQ (reference sequence). The CDR3 contains 16 residues. The V gene lost 0 bases and the J gene lost 1 base, with 12 bases spanning the gap. The CDR3, as DNA: TGTGCCAGCAGCTTAGCGGATGGGCAGCTTAACTATGGCTACACCTTC. Translating gives CASSLADGQLNYGYTF.

The chain recombines TRBV18 with TRBJ1-2; D remains unclear. Germline lookup yields CDR1 KGHSH and CDR2 LQKENI. The V and J ends lost 0 bases and 3 bases respectively, with 11 bases between them. The CDR3 is 15 residues long. The CDR3 coding sequence is TGTGCCAGCTCACCACCTTCCTGGCAGTACTATGGCTACACCTTC. Translated, it gives CASSPPSWQYYGYTF.

The chain combines TRBV5-1 with TRBJ2-7; 8 bases fit TRBD1. The CDR3 extends over 15 amino acids. Germline-derived CDR1 and CDR2 are SGHRS and YFSETQ. The V gene end was trimmed by 0 bases and the J gene end by 4 bases; junction bases not matched to a gene: 6. In DNA, the CDR3 is TGCGCCAGCAGCTTGGGGACAGGGAGGTTTTACGAGCAGTACTTC. Its protein is CASSLGTGRFYEQYF.

The chain has TRBV7-3 and TRBJ1-6, with a weak D call TRBD1 (5 bases). This CDR3 contains 13 residues. Germline CDR1 reads SGHTA; CDR2 reads FQGTGA. V lost 3 bases, J lost 11 bases, and 11 bases lay in between. CDR3 protein: CASSFMQGAPLHF. The CDR3 nucleotides read TGTGCCAGCAGCTTCATGCAGGGTGCACCCCTCCACTTT.

This clone was counted once. V usage is TRBV13 and J usage is TRBJ1-2; D not certain. This CDR3 has 15 amino acids. The ends were cut back, 5 bases at V and 4 bases at J, with 17 bases in the middle. Germline V CDR1 and CDR2: PRHDT, FYEKMQ (reference sequence). The CDR3 here is CASSQIARRSYGYTF. The CDR3 coding sequence is TGTGCCAGCAGCCAGATCGCCCGAAGGAGCTATGGCTACACCTTC.

The chain uses TRBV7-2 and TRBJ2-5; tentative D call: TRBD2 (6 bases). V lost 2 bases and J 1 base, leaving 8 bases between the germline ends. Germline-derived CDR1 and CDR2 are SGHTA and FQGNSA. The CDR3 runs 14 residues. CDR3 residues: CASSLTGLQETQYF. Here the CDR3 DNA reads TGTGCCAGCAGCTTAACGGGACTCCAAGAGACCCAGTACTTC.

The chain combines TRBV19 with TRBJ2-3, with a weak D call TRBD1 (5 bases). Germline values: CDR1 LNHDA, CDR2 SQIVND (reference sequence). V was cut by 1 base and J by 3 bases, with 8 bases left in between. The CDR3 is 14 residues long. The chain's CDR3 is CASSIGRETDTQYF. CDR3 DNA sequence: TGTGCCAGTAGTATAGGCAGGGAAACAGATACGCAGTATTTT.

The chain joins TRBV11-3 to TRBJ1-5; D uncertain. CDR3 size: 10 residues. The germline V and J ends were trimmed by 9 bases and 6 bases, with 6 bases remaining between them. From germline, CDR1 is SGHNT and CDR2 YENEEA. The CDR3 sequence is CAREGQPQHF. The CDR3 region has the DNA TGTGCCAGAGAGGGTCAGCCCCAGCATTTT.

The chain carries TRBV6-1 and TRBJ1-5; possible D gene TRBD1, 6 bases. V was cut by 1 base and J by 5 bases, with 15 bases left in between. Germline CDR1 and CDR2: MNHNS and SASEGT. The CDR3 spans 16 residues. CDR3 sequence (DNA): TGTGCCAGCAGTGAAGAAAGAGGCAGGGGAGATCAGCCCCAGCATTTT. Amino acid sequence: CASSEERGRGDQPQHF.

J is TRBJ2-1 and V is TRBV7-9; 14 nucleotides line up with TRBD2. The length of the CDR3 is 18 residues. The V and J ends lost 5 bases and 8 bases, in that order; junction bases with no gene match: 14. Germline CDR1 is SEHNR and CDR2 is FQNEAQ (reference sequence). The DNA of the CDR3 is TGTGCCAGCAGCCCTGGACTAGCGGGGGGCCGCCCTAGCTATGAGCAGTTCTTC. It is translated as CASSPGLAGGRPSYEQFF.

The chain employs TRBV19 and TRBJ2-2, with 12 bases identical to TRBD1. Looked up from germline, CDR1 is LNHDA and CDR2 is SQIVND (reference sequence). The trim removed 6 bases at V and 6 bases at J, leaving 5 bases unmatched. The CDR3 has 15 residues. CDR3 DNA: TGTGCCAGTAGCACGGGACAGGGGGCCCCCGGGGAGCTGTTTTTT. Protein: CASSTGQGAPGELFF.

As for this clone: Other nucleotide sequences in the sample specify the same CDR3. The chain recombines TRBV5-1 with TRBJ2-5; 9 bases align to TRBD2. J gave up 3 bases and V 1 base, and 4 bases lay outside the gene matches. The CDR3 sequence is 15 residues long. The germline gives CDR1 SGHRS, CDR2 YFSETQ. The CDR3 loop is CASSLLAGAEETQYF. The CDR3 DNA is TGCGCCAGCAGCTTGTTAGCGGGAGCGGAAGAGACCCAGTACTTC.

The V gene is TRBV11-2, the J gene TRBJ1-1; D may be TRBD1 (5 bases). The V end was cut by 0 bases, the J end by 5 bases, with 10 bases between. Germline-derived CDR1 and CDR2 are SGHAT and FQNNGV. This CDR3 has 14 amino acids. DNA of the CDR3: TGTGCCAGCAGCTTAGATGGGGGGTGGACTGAAGCTTTCTTT. It codes for CASSLDGGWTEAFF.

This chain joins TRBV19 and TRBJ2-3, with 11 bases fitting TRBD2. The CDR3 has 15 amino acids. The trim removed 9 bases at V and 3 bases at J, leaving 8 bases unmatched. Looked up from germline, CDR1 is LNHDA and CDR2 is SQIVND (reference sequence). The CDR3 bases are TGTGCCAGCACCCCTAGCGGGAGGAAAACAGATACGCAGTATTTT. Translated, it gives CASTPSGRKTDTQYF.

This clone was seen a single time. The CDR3 reads CASSQPDRNTEAFF. Here the CDR3 DNA reads TGCGCCAGCAGCCAACCCGACAGAAACACTGAAGCTTTCTTT. The rearrangement uses TRBV4-3 and TRBJ1-1; tentatively, D is TRBD1 (5 bases). Germline assignment: CDR1 LGHNA and CDR2 YSLEER. Trimming shortened V by 2 bases and J by 2 bases, and 9 bases separated the two germline ends. CDR3 length: 14 amino acids.

The rearrangement links TRBV19 to TRBJ1-5; TRBD1 agrees at 7 bases. Germline CDR1 is LNHDA and CDR2 is SQIVND (reference sequence). This CDR3 region has 14 residues. Trimming removed 6 bases from V and 4 bases from J; junction bases left unmatched: 6. The CDR3 region has the DNA TGTGCCAGTAGAAAGGGACAGCCTAATCAGCCCCAGCATTTT. Its translation: CASRKGQPNQPQHF.

The chain uses TRBV9 and TRBJ1-2; 8 bases are shared with TRBD1. The CDR3 covers 14 residues. In germline, CDR1 is SGDLS, CDR2 YYNGEE. V shed 0 bases and J 4 bases; nucleotides not matched to a gene: 2. The CDR3 DNA sequence: TGTGCCAGCAGCGTAGGCAGGGGGCCCTATGGCTACACCTTC. As protein: CASSVGRGPYGYTF.

V gene TRBV24-1 combines with J gene TRBJ2-2; no clear D gene. The germline gives CDR1 KGHDR, CDR2 SFDVKD. The CDR3 contains 16 residues. V dropped 0 bases and J dropped 6 bases, with 13 bases sitting between them. CDR3 bases: TGTGCCACCAGTGATTTGCTTTCGTCGTCCGCCGGGGAGCTGTTTTTT. It is translated as CATSDLLSSSAGELFF.

The V gene is TRBV28, the J gene TRBJ2-1; 8 nucleotides line up with TRBD1. Germline V gene lookup returns CDR1 MDHEN and CDR2 SYDVKM. This CDR3 region has 15 residues. The trim removed 6 bases at V and 8 bases at J, leaving 12 bases unmatched. CDR3 in DNA: TGTGCCAGCAGCCGAGACAGGGGCTACGGGGATGAGCAGTTCTTC. Translated, it gives CASSRDRGYGDEQFF.

The V call is TRBV27, the J call TRBJ1-5; TRBD1 matches at 11 bases. Germline CDR1 is MNHEY and CDR2 is SMNVEV (reference sequence). The CDR3 runs 15 residues. Germline trimming cut 7 bases from V and 6 bases from J; bases unmatched to any gene: 8. DNA of the CDR3: TGTGCCAGCATCCGGATTGGACAGGGGGCTCAGCCCCAGCATTTT. Amino acids: CASIRIGQGAQPQHF.

The chain joins TRBV24-1 to TRBJ1-2; D uncertain. Germline lookup yields CDR1 KGHDR and CDR2 SFDVKD. The CDR3 totals 14 residues. V was clipped by 1 base and J by 0 bases, with 5 bases between them. This CDR3 is CATSDFTANYGYTF. The CDR3 bases are TGTGCCACCAGTGATTTTACAGCTAACTATGGCTACACCTTC.

This chain links TRBV15 with TRBJ1-3; perhaps TRBD1 as D (5 bases). Trimming stripped 0 bases from V and 4 bases from J, with 13 bases between. The length of the CDR3 is 16 residues. CDR1 and CDR2 from the germline V gene are LNHNV and YYDKDF (reference sequence). The CDR3 sequence is CATSREPLNRGNTIYF. DNA of the CDR3: TGTGCCACCAGCAGAGAGCCCCTTAACAGGGGAAACACCATATATTTT.

The rearrangement links TRBV6-5 to TRBJ2-5; TRBD2 agrees at 8 bases. After removal of 2 bases from V and 2 bases from J, the junction contained 1 base not matched to a gene. This CDR3 comprises 14 residues. Germline CDR1 MNHEY, CDR2 SVGAGI. This CDR3 is CASSYGTSQETQYF. CDR3 DNA: TGTGCCAGCAGTTACGGGACTAGTCAAGAGACCCAGTACTTC.

V usage is TRBV6-5 and J usage is TRBJ1-2; D perhaps matches TRBD1 (5 bases). Germline V CDR1 and CDR2: MNHEY, SVGAGI. The CDR3 sequence is 13 residues long. V was cut by 2 bases and J by 7 bases, with 11 bases left in between. The CDR3 DNA follows: TGTGCCAGCAGTTACGGCCAGGGCCGTGGCTACACCTTC. This translates into CASSYGQGRGYTF.

This chain uses TRBV15 with TRBJ2-5; TRBD1 is a possible D gene (6 bases). The germline V and J ends were trimmed by 6 bases and 5 bases, with 19 bases remaining between them. CDR3 size: 15 residues. Germline CDR1 LNHNV, CDR2 YYDKDF (reference sequence). In DNA, the CDR3 is TGTGCCACCAGAGAAAACAGGGATCGGGTCGAGACCCAGTACTTC. It is translated as CATRENRDRVETQYF.

The DNA for the CDR3 is TGCAGTGCTAGTGGGCTAGCGGGAGGGCACGTCGATACGCAGTATTTT. It encodes CSASGLAGGHVDTQYF. This chain links TRBV20-1 with TRBJ2-3; 12 nucleotides align to TRBD2. V shed 3 bases and J 6 bases; nucleotides not matched to a gene: 10. The CDR3 extends over 16 amino acids. Germline CDR1 reads DFQATT; CDR2 reads SNEGSKA (reference sequence).

This clone has a count of ten or more. The chain is built from TRBV10-1 and TRBJ1-2; 8 positions agree with TRBD1. V lost 5 bases to trimming and J lost 6 bases; unmatched junction nucleotides: 5. CDR3 size: 13 residues. CDR1 WNHNN and CDR2 SYGVQD come from the germline V gene (reference sequence). The CDR3 coding sequence is TGCGCCAGCAGTCCCGACAGGGGACATGGCTACACCTTC. Its translation is CASSPDRGHGYTF.

The chain is built from TRBV27 and TRBJ2-3; 10 bases are shared with TRBD2. The junction had 9 bases not matched to a gene; V was cut back by 1 base and J by 2 bases. Germline values: CDR1 MNHEY, CDR2 SMNVEV (reference sequence). The CDR3 is 18 amino acids. CDR3 nucleotide sequence: TGTGCCAGCAGTTTATTTGGGCTAGCGGGGGCCCACACAGATACGCAGTATTTT. This encodes CASSLFGLAGAHTDTQYF.

This clone was detected only a few times. This chain connects TRBV4-2 to TRBJ2-2; 8 bases map to TRBD1. With V trimmed by 2 bases and J by 1 base, 6 bases remained unmatched. CDR1 and CDR2 from the germline V gene are LGHNA and YNFKEQ. The CDR3 is made up of 17 amino acids. CDR3 nucleotides: TGTGCCAGCAGCCAACGGGGGACAGGATTGAACACCGGGGAGCTGTTTTTT. Amino acids: CASSQRGTGLNTGELFF.